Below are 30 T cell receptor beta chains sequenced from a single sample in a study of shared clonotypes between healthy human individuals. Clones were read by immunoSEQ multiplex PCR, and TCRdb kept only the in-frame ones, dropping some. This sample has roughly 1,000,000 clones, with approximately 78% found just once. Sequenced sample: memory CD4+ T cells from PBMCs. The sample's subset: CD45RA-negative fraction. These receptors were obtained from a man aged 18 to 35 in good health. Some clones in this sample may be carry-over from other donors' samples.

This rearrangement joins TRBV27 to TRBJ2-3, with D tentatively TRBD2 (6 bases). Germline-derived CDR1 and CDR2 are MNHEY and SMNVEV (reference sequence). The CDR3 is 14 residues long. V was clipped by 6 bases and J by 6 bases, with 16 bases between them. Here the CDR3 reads CASSEGLSGDTQYF. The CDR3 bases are TGTGCCAGCAGCGAGGGGTTGAGCGGGGATACGCAGTATTTT.

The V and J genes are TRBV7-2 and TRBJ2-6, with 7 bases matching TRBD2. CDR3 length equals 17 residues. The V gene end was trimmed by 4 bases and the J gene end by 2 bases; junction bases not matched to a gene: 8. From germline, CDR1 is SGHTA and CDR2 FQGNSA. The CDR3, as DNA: TGTGCCAGCAGCTCCGCCCGGGGAGGGACTGGGGCCAACGTCCTGACTTTC. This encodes CASSSARGGTGANVLTF.

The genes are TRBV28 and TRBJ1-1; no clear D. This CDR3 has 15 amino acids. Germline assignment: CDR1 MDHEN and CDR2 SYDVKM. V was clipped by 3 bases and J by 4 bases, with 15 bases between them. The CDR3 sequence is CASSFREGLGTEAFF. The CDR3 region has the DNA TGTGCCAGCAGTTTTCGAGAGGGTTTGGGCACTGAAGCTTTCTTT.

The CDR3 sequence is CASSGHGTGTSYEQYF. The CDR3 nucleotides read TGTGCCAGCAGTGGGCACGGGACAGGGACCTCCTACGAGCAGTACTTC. V gene TRBV2 combines with J gene TRBJ2-7; the match to TRBD1 covers 9 bases. Losses at the gene ends were 4 bases for V and 0 bases for J; bases not matched to a gene: 7. Looked up from germline, CDR1 is SNHLY and CDR2 is FYNNEI. CDR3 size: 16 residues.

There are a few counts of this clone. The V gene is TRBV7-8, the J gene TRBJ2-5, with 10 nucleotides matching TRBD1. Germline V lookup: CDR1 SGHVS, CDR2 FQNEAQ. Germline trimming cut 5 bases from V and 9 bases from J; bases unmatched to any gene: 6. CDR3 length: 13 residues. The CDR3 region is CASSRGQGLAQYF. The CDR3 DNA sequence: TGTGCCAGCAGCAGGGGACAGGGGTTGGCCCAGTACTTC. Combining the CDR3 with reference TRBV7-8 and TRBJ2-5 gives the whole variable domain GAGVSQSPRYKVAKRGQDVALRCDPISGHVSLFWYQQALGQGPEFLTYFQNEAQLDKSGLPSDRFFAERPEGSVSTLKIQRTQQEDSAVYLCASSRGQGLAQYFGPGTRLLVL.

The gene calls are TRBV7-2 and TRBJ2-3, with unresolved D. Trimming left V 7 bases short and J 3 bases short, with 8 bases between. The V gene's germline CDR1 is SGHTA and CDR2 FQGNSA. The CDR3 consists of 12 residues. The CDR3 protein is CASNKMTDTQYF. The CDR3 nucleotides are TGTGCCAGCAACAAGATGACAGATACGCAGTATTTT. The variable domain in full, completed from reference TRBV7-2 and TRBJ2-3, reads GAGVSQSPSNKVTEKGKDVELRCDPISGHTALYWYRQSLGQGLEFLIYFQGNSAPDKSGLPSDRFSAERTGGSVSTLTIQRTQQEDSAVYLCASNKMTDTQYFGPGTRLTVL.

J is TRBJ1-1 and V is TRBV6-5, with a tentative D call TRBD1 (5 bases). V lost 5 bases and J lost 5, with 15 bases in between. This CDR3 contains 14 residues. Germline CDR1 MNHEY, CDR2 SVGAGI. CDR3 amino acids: CASSGMGGRTEAFF. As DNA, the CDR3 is TGTGCCAGCAGTGGGATGGGGGGAAGAACTGAAGCTTTCTTT.

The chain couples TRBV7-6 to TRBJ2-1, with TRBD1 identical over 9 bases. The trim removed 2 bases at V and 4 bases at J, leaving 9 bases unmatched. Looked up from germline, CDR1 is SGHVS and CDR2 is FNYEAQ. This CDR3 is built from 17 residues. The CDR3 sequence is CASSLINMGTGYNEQFF. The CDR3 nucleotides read TGTGCCAGCAGCTTAATTAACATGGGGACAGGGTACAATGAGCAGTTCTTC.

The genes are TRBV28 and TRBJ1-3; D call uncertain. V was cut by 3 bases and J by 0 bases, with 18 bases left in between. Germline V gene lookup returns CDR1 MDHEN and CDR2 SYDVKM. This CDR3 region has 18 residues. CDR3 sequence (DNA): TGTGCCAGCAGTTTTCAAGGGAATCCAACCCTCTCTGGAAACACCATATATTTT. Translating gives CASSFQGNPTLSGNTIYF.

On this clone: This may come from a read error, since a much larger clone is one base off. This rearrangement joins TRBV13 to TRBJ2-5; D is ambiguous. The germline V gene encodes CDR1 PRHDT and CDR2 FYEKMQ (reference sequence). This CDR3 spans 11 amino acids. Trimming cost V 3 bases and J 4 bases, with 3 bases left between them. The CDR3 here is CASSFGETQYF. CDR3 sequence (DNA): TGTGCCAGCAGCTTTGGAGAGACCCAGTACTTC.

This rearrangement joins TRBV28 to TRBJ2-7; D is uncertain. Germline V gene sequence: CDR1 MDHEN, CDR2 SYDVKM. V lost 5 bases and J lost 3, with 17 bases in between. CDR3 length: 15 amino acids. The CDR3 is CASSVRLAGYYEQYF. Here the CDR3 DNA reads TGTGCCAGCAGTGTCAGGTTGGCTGGGTACTACGAGCAGTACTTC.

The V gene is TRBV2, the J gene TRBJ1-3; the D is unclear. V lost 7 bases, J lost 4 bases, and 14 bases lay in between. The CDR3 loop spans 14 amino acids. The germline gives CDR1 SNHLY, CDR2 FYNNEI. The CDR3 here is CASTFRYQGNTIYF. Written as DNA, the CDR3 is TGTGCCAGCACTTTCCGGTATCAAGGAAACACCATATATTTT.

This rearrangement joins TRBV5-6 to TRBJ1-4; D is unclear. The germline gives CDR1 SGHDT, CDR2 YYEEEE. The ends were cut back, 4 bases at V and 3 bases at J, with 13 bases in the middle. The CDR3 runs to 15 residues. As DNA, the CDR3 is TGTGCCAGCAGCCCAACACCCGGGGCTAATGAAAAACTGTTTTTT. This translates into CASSPTPGANEKLFF. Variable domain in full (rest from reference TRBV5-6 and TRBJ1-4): DAGVTQSPTHLIKTRGQQVTLRCSPKSGHDTVSWYQQALGQGPQFIFQYYEEEERQRGNFPDRFSGHQFPNYSSELNVNALLLGDSALYLCASSPTPGANEKLFFGSGTQLSVL.

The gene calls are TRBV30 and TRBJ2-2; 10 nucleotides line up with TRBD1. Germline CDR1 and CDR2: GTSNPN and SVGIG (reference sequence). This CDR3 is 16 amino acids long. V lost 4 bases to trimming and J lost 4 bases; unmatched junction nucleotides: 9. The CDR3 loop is CAWMGQGRLITGELFF. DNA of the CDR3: TGTGCCTGGATGGGACAGGGGCGGTTGATCACCGGGGAGCTGTTTTTT. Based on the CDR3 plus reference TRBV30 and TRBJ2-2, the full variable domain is SQTIHQWPATLVQPVGSPLSLECTVEGTSNPNLYWYRQAAGRGLQLLFYSVGIGQISSEVPQNLSASRPQDRQFILSSKKLLLSDSGFYLCAWMGQGRLITGELFFGEGSRLTVL.

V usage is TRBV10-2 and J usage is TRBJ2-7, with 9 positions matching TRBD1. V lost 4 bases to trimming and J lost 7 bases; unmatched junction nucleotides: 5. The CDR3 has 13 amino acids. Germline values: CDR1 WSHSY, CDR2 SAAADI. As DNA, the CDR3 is TGCGCCAGCAGTGGACAGGGGGGCTGGGAGCAGTACTTC. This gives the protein CASSGQGGWEQYF.

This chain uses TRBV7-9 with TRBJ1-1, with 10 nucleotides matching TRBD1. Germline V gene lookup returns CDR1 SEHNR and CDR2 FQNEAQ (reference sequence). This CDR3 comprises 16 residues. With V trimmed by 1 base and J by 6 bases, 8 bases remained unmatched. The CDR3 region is CASSLGDRGGLAEAFF. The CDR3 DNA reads TGTGCCAGCAGCTTAGGGGACAGGGGAGGTTTGGCTGAAGCTTTCTTT.

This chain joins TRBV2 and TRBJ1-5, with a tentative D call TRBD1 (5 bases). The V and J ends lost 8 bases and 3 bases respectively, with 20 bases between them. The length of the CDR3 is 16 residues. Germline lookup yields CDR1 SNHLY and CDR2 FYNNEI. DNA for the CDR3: TGTGCCAGCCTTCCCGGTATACTACAGGACAATCAGCCCCAGCATTTT. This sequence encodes CASLPGILQDNQPQHF.

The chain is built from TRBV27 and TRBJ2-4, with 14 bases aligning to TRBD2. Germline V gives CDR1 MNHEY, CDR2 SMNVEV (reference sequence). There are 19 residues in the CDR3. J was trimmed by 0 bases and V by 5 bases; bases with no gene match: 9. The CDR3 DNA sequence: TGTGCCAGCAGTCCTGGGACTAGCGGGAGTGACGCAGCCAAAAACATTCAGTACTTC. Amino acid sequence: CASSPGTSGSDAAKNIQYF.

The CDR3 sequence is CASRSSGTYYEQYF. The CDR3 nucleotides are TGTGCCAGCAGGTCTAGCGGGACGTACTACGAGCAGTACTTC. The rearrangement joins TRBV28 to TRBJ2-7, with 9 bases identical to TRBD2. J was trimmed by 3 bases and V by 6 bases; bases with no gene match: 6. The germline gives CDR1 MDHEN, CDR2 SYDVKM. This CDR3 comprises 14 residues. The full variable domain, completed using reference TRBV28 and TRBJ2-7, is DVKVTQSSRYLVKRTGEKVFLECVQDMDHENMFWYRQDPGLGLRLIYFSYDVKMKEKGDIPEGYSVSREKKERFSLILESASTNQTSMYLCASRSSGTYYEQYFGPGTRLTVT.

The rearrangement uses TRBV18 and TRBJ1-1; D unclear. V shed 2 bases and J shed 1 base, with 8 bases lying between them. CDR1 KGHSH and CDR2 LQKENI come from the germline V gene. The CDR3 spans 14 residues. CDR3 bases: TGTGCCAGCTCACCATCTGGCAGGAACACTGAAGCTTTCTTT. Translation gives CASSPSGRNTEAFF.

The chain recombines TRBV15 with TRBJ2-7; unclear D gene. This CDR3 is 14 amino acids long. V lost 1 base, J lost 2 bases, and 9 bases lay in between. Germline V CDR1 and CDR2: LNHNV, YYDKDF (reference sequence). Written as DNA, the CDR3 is TGTGCCACCAGCAGAGGTGACGGAACCTACGAGCAGTACTTC. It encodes CATSRGDGTYEQYF.

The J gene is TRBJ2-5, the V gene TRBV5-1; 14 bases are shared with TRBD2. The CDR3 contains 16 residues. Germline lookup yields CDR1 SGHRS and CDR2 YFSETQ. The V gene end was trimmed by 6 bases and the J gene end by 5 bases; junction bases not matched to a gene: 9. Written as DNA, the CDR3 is TGCGCCAGCACTAGGGGACTAGCGGGAGTAGGCGAGACCCAGTACTTC. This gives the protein CASTRGLAGVGETQYF.

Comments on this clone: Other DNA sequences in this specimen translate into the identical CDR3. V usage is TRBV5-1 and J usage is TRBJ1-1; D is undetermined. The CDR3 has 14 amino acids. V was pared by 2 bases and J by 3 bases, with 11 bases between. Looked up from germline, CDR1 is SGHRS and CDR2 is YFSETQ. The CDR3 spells CASSFSRGHTEAFF. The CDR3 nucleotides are TGCGCCAGCAGCTTTTCACGGGGTCACACTGAAGCTTTCTTT.

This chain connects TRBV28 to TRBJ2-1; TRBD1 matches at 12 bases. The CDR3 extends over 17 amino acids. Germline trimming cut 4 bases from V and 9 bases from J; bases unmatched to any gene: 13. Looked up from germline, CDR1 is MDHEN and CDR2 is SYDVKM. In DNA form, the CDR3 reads TGTGCCAGCAGTTCGAATTTGGGACAGGGGGCTGGCGGTGAGCAGTTCTTC. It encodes CASSSNLGQGAGGEQFF.

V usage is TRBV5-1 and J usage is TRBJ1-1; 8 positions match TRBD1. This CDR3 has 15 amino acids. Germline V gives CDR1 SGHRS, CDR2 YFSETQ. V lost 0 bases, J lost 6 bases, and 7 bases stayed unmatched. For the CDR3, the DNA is TGCGCCAGCAGCTTGGCCGGTGGACAGGGACCTGAAGCTTTCTTT. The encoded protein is CASSLAGGQGPEAFF. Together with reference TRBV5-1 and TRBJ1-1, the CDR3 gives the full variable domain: KAGVTQTPRYLIKTRGQQVTLSCSPISGHRSVSWYQQTPGQGLQFLFEYFSETQRNKGNFPGRFSGRQFSNSRSEMNVSTLELGDSALYLCASSLAGGQGPEAFFGQGTRLTVV.

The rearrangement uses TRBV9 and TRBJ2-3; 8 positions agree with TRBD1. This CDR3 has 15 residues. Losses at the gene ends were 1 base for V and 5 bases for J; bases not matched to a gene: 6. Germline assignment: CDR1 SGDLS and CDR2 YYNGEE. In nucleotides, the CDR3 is TGTGCCAGCAGCGTACTCGGACAGGGAATAGATACGCAGTATTTT. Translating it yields CASSVLGQGIDTQYF.

CDR3 in DNA: TGTGCCAGCAACACGGAGACCCCAGGGGGCGGATACGAGCAGTACTTC. Translation: CASNTETPGGGYEQYF. This rearrangement joins TRBV6-6 to TRBJ2-7; 8 positions agree with TRBD1. This CDR3 comprises 16 residues. Trimming at V came to 7 bases and at J to 4 bases, leaving 15 bases not matched to a gene. Germline V gives CDR1 MNHNY, CDR2 SVGAGI (reference sequence).

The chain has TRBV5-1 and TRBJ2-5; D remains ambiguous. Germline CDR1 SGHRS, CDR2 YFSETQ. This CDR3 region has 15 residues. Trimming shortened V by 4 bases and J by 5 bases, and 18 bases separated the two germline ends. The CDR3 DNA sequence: TGCGCCAGCAGCGGCGTCCTAACCGGCGGCGAGACCCAGTACTTC. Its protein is CASSGVLTGGETQYF.

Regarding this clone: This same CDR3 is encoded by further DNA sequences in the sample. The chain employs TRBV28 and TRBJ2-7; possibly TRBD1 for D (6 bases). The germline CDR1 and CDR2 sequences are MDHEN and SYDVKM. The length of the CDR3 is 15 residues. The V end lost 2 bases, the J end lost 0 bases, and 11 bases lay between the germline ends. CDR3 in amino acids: CASSLAGVSSYEQYF. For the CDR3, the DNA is TGTGCCAGCAGTTTAGCAGGGGTCAGCTCCTACGAGCAGTACTTC.

The CDR3 DNA follows: TGTGCCAGCAGCCCAAACCTCTTTAGACTAGCGGGGTACAATGAGCAGTTCTTC. Its protein product is CASSPNLFRLAGYNEQFF. The V gene is TRBV5-4, the J gene TRBJ2-1; 11 positions agree with TRBD2. Germline loops: CDR1 SGHNT, CDR2 YYREEE (reference sequence). Germline trimming cut 4 bases from V and 4 bases from J; bases unmatched to any gene: 13. This CDR3 has 18 residues. The whole variable domain, filled in from reference TRBV5-4 and TRBJ2-1, reads ETGVTQSPTHLIKTRGQQVTLRCSSQSGHNTVSWYQQALGQGPQFIFQYYREEENGRGNFPPRFSGLQFPNYSSELNVNALELDDSALYLCASSPNLFRLAGYNEQFFGPGTRLTVL.